This TCR beta chain is drawn from a study of early T cells in non-severe SARS-CoV-2 infection. Separate cDNA molecules each had unique molecular identifiers attached to them. Each CDR3 protein gets one entry after TCRdb re-called the 5' RACE reads with MiXCR. The data hold about 50,000 distinct CDR3 sequences, with 9.5% to 12% observed a single time. This clonotype was found a few times. Its target is unknown. Trimming shortened V by 3 bases and J by 9 bases, and 9 bases separated the two germline ends. The CDR3 has 13 amino acids. The study's findings and limits: Private and CD4 specificities were missed by VDJdb matching, which favored anti-spike CD8 responses.

Sequenced sample: whole blood. The clonotype was recovered from an adult who was a healthcare worker with PCR-confirmed SARS-CoV-2 infection or an uninfected control (not recorded which). This rearrangement joins TRBV12-3 or TRBV12-4 to TRBJ1-6; D is uncertain. The CDR3 is CASSLGGISPLHF. The CDR3 coding sequence is TGTGCCAGCAGTTTGGGTGGGATTTCACCCCTCCACTTT.